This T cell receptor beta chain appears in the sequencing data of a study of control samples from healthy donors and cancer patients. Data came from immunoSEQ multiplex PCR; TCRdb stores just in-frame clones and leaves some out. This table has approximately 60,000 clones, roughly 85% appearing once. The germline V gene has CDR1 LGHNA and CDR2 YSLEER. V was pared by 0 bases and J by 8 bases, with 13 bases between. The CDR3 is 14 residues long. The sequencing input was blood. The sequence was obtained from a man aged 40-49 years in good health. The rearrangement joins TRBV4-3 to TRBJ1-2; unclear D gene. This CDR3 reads CASSQDRGPRGYTF. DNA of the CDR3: TGCGCCAGCAGCCAAGATCGTGGACCCAGGGGCTACACCTTC.